These 14 T cell receptor beta chains came from one sample sequenced in a study of shared clonotypes between healthy human individuals (dated by TCRdb to the early 2020s). To prepare the library, the immunoSEQ multiplex PCR assay was applied. Here the immuneACCESS table is served through TCRdb, limited to in-frame sequences with V and J called. Missing clones are a known gap in these copies; in checked studies unresolved V genes cover under half, and the rest lacks a known reason. For this sample the table gives approximately 2.3 million clones, of which over 85% were detected only once. The ten biggest clones cover 0.35% to 0.5% of the sample. The specimen sequenced was naive CD4+ T cells from PBMCs. The cell subset or site label here, explained by the study, means: CD45RA+ positively selected. These receptors were taken from a man between 18 and 29 years old in good health. Some clones in this sample may be carry-over from other donors' samples.

This rearrangement joins TRBV5-6 to TRBJ2-3; D not certain. Germline V gene lookup returns CDR1 SGHDT and CDR2 YYEEEE. Trimming left V 0 bases short and J 4 bases short, with 9 bases between. The CDR3 covers 14 residues. CDR3 protein: CASSLAVGADTQYF. CDR3 in DNA: TGTGCCAGCAGCTTGGCCGTTGGAGCAGATACGCAGTATTTT. Using reference TRBV5-6 and TRBJ2-3 for the parts outside the CDR3, the full variable domain is DAGVTQSPTHLIKTRGQQVTLRCSPKSGHDTVSWYQQALGQGPQFIFQYYEEEERQRGNFPDRFSGHQFPNYSSELNVNALLLGDSALYLCASSLAVGADTQYFGPGTRLTVL.

The J gene is TRBJ1-3, the V gene TRBV9, with D possibly TRBD1 on 6 matching bases. Per germline, CDR1 SGDLS and CDR2 YYNGEE. The V gene lost 4 bases and the J gene lost 2 bases, with 22 bases spanning the gap. The CDR3 totals 18 residues. The CDR3 here is CASSPSLMAGATGNTIYF. For the CDR3, the DNA is TGTGCCAGCAGCCCGAGCCTAATGGCGGGGGCGACTGGAAACACCATATATTTT.

The chain recombines TRBV28 with TRBJ2-1; no definite D call. The CDR3 spans 16 residues. Germline values: CDR1 MDHEN, CDR2 SYDVKM. The V and J ends lost 5 bases and 2 bases respectively, with 16 bases between them. The CDR3 nucleotides read TGTGCCAGCAGTACCCGACAACCCCCGCCCTACAATGAGCAGTTCTTC. Its translation is CASSTRQPPPYNEQFF.

The rearrangement uses TRBV6-6 and TRBJ2-5; D might be TRBD2 (5 bases). CDR1 and CDR2 (germline): MNHNY, SVGAGI (reference sequence). There are 15 residues in the CDR3. Trimming took off 7 bases at V and 1 base at J, with 16 bases between the two ends. CDR3: CASTLRGGAQETQYF. The CDR3 coding sequence is TGTGCCAGCACCCTCCGAGGAGGAGCCCAAGAGACCCAGTACTTC.

V gene TRBV9 combines with J gene TRBJ2-1; 8 nucleotides agree with TRBD2. Germline-derived CDR1 and CDR2 are SGDLS and YYNGEE. This CDR3 is 15 amino acids long. The trim removed 0 bases at V and 9 bases at J, leaving 8 bases unmatched. The CDR3 here is CASSVAIGTSGEQFF. CDR3 in DNA: TGTGCCAGCAGCGTAGCTATTGGTACTAGCGGTGAGCAGTTCTTC.

In this sample, this clone turned up once. The chain recombines TRBV6-4 with TRBJ2-2; possibly TRBD1 or TRBD2 for D (5 bases each). CDR1 is MRHNA, CDR2 SNTAGT, per germline. Trimming took off 3 bases at V and 4 bases at J, with 24 bases between the two ends. The CDR3 has 19 residues. CDR3 protein: CASSEGYTNSGPSTGELFF. The DNA for the CDR3 is TGTGCCAGCAGTGAAGGTTACACAAACTCGGGGCCGTCCACCGGGGAGCTGTTTTTT.

The rearrangement joins TRBV5-1 to TRBJ2-4, with TRBD1 matching over 10 bases. V gave up 4 bases and J gave up 1 base; unmatched junction bases: 14. Germline values: CDR1 SGHRS, CDR2 YFSETQ. The CDR3 runs to 19 residues. In DNA, the CDR3 is TGCGCCAGCAGCGGGGGGACAGGGGTCCCCCTCATGGCCAAAAACATTCAGTACTTC. This sequence encodes CASSGGTGVPLMAKNIQYF. Supplemented by reference TRBV5-1 and TRBJ2-4, the full variable domain reads KAGVTQTPRYLIKTRGQQVTLSCSPISGHRSVSWYQQTPGQGLQFLFEYFSETQRNKGNFPGRFSGRQFSNSRSEMNVSTLELGDSALYLCASSGGTGVPLMAKNIQYFGAGTRLSVL.

In nucleotides, the CDR3 is TGTGCCACCACGGGACAGGGGGCGCCTTCGGGCACAGATACGCAGTATTTT. Translated: CATTGQGAPSGTDTQYF. The V call is TRBV21-1, the J call TRBJ2-3; the DNA was not compared with TRBD1, the D call given in the table. TRBV21-1 is termed a pseudogene. CDR3 size: 17 residues.

To note about this clone: Other DNA variants within this sample encode the same CDR3. The CDR3 coding sequence is TGTGCCAGTAGCTCCAGGGCGAACACTGAAGCTTTCTTT. It yields the protein CASSSRANTEAFF. The chain has TRBV19 and TRBJ1-1; D is possibly TRBD1 (5 bases). The V end lost 6 bases, the J end lost 1 base, and 9 bases lay between the germline ends. This CDR3 contains 13 residues. The germline gives CDR1 LNHDA, CDR2 SQIVND (reference sequence). Full variable domain (rest looked up from reference TRBV19 and TRBJ1-1): DGGITQSPKYLFRKEGQNVTLSCEQNLNHDAMYWYRQDPGQGLRLIYYSQIVNDFQKGDIAEGYSVSREKKESFPLTVTSAQKNPTAFYLCASSSRANTEAFFGQGTRLTVV.

This chain connects TRBV2 to TRBJ2-1; D uncertain. This CDR3 is built from 13 residues. Germline CDR1 is SNHLY and CDR2 is FYNNEI. V was clipped by 9 bases and J by 2 bases, with 11 bases between them. The chain's CDR3 is CASRKRTYNEQFF. Written as DNA, the CDR3 is TGTGCCAGTCGGAAGCGTACCTACAATGAGCAGTTCTTC.

This clone was seen just once. Here the CDR3 reads CATVALAGGPNEQFF. The CDR3 DNA reads as TGCGCCACCGTAGCACTAGCGGGAGGTCCCAATGAGCAGTTCTTC. This chain connects TRBV5-1 to TRBJ2-1, with 12 bases fitting TRBD2. The CDR3 is made up of 15 amino acids. The V segment lost 9 bases and the J segment 6 bases; nucleotides outside the gene matches: 10. Per germline, CDR1 SGHRS and CDR2 YFSETQ.

The V call is TRBV28, the J call TRBJ2-1; a possible D gene is TRBD2 (6 bases). Per germline, CDR1 MDHEN and CDR2 SYDVKM. This CDR3 has 15 residues. V gave up 6 bases and J gave up 7 bases, with 19 bases separating them. The CDR3 DNA follows: TGTGCCAGCAGCCTCTCCGGGAGATCGATAAATGAGCAGTTCTTC. This sequence encodes CASSLSGRSINEQFF.

V is TRBV7-9 and J is TRBJ2-2, with TRBD1 matching over 8 bases. Germline assignment: CDR1 SEHNR and CDR2 FQNEAQ (reference sequence). This CDR3 is 15 amino acids long. Germline trimming cut 6 bases from V and 6 bases from J; bases unmatched to any gene: 9. The CDR3 sequence: CASSWDRKFAGELFF. The DNA of the CDR3 is TGTGCCAGCAGTTGGGACAGGAAGTTCGCCGGGGAGCTGTTTTTT. The full variable domain, with the rest looked up from reference TRBV7-9 and TRBJ2-2, is DTGVSQNPRHKITKRGQNVTFRCDPISEHNRLYWYRQTLGQGPEFLTYFQNEAQLEKSRLLSDRFSAERPKGSFSTLEIQRTEQGDSAMYLCASSWDRKFAGELFFGEGSRLTVL.

The genes are TRBV9 and TRBJ2-5; D not resolved. This CDR3 comprises 13 residues. Germline values: CDR1 SGDLS, CDR2 YYNGEE. V was cut by 3 bases and J by 1 base, with 7 bases left in between. This CDR3 reads CASSATPQETQYF. CDR3 bases: TGTGCCAGCAGCGCCACACCCCAAGAGACCCAGTACTTC.